The 15 T cell receptor beta chains given below trace back to one sample, sequenced in a study of T-cell reconstitution after alpha-beta-depleted transplantation in children. Unique molecular identifiers were used to barcode this TCRbeta library. Each CDR3 protein is one row after TCRdb ran MiXCR on the PCR reads. The table records 500,000 or so distinct CDR3 sequences, 30% to 35% of them present only once. This sample comprised PBMCs from the stem cell graft donor, obtained from the stem cell graft. These receptors were taken from a human donor who donated a stem cell graft to a child with aplastic anemia.

The V call is TRBV6-6, the J call TRBJ2-1; D may be TRBD2 (6 bases). The CDR3 spans 14 residues. V was pared by 4 bases and J by 4 bases, with 11 bases between. Per germline, CDR1 MNHNY and CDR2 SVGAGI (reference sequence). CDR3 nucleotide sequence: TGTGCCAGCAGTTCGTCCGGGACTTACAATGAGCAGTTCTTC. Translation: CASSSSGTYNEQFF.

This clonotype came up a few times. The chain joins TRBV27 to TRBJ2-7, with TRBD1 matching over 8 bases. The CDR3 has 19 amino acids. Trimming at V came to 3 bases and at J to 0 bases, leaving 16 bases not matched to a gene. Germline V lookup: CDR1 MNHEY, CDR2 SMNVEV (reference sequence). CDR3 protein: CASSLRGSGGKVSSYEQYV. CDR3 nucleotide sequence: TGTGCCAGCAGTTTGAGGGGCTCAGGGGGCAAGGTGAGCTCCTACGAGCAGTACGTC.

The table lists this clonotype with a few counts. The chain is built from TRBV24-1 and TRBJ1-2; D is undetermined. The CDR3 extends over 12 amino acids. Germline V CDR1 and CDR2: KGHDR, SFDVKD. V was shortened by 3 bases and J by 4 bases, with 5 bases between the two germline ends. The CDR3 bases are TGTGCCACCAGTGATCGTAGCTATGGCTACACCTTC. Encoded protein: CATSDRSYGYTF.

The gene calls are TRBV12-3 or TRBV12-4 and TRBJ1-5; 8 bases align to TRBD1. V gave up 7 bases and J gave up 0 bases; unmatched junction bases: 8. The CDR3 sequence is 16 residues long. The CDR3 sequence is CASTAGGSTSNQPQHF. The DNA of the CDR3 is TGTGCCAGCACCGCAGGGGGCTCTACTAGCAATCAGCCCCAGCATTTT.

This clonotype was found a few times. CDR3 DNA: TGTGCCAGTAGTGACTGGACAGCGGGGACTGAAGCTTTCTTT. Protein sequence: CASSDWTAGTEAFF. This sequence joins TRBV19 and TRBJ1-1, with D possibly being TRBD1 (6 bases). Germline CDR1 reads LNHDA; CDR2 reads SQIVND (reference sequence). The CDR3 contains 14 residues. Trimming removed 5 bases at V and 5 bases at J, with 15 bases between.

This clonotype was seen a handful of times. The V call is TRBV11-2, the J call TRBJ2-7; 8 nucleotides agree with TRBD1. The CDR3 length is 16 residues. After removal of 4 bases from V and 3 bases from J, the junction contained 11 bases not matched to a gene. In germline, CDR1 is SGHAT, CDR2 FQNNGV. The CDR3 DNA reads TGTGCCAGCAGCTCTCAATGGACAGGGAGCCTCTACGAGCAGTACTTC. Protein: CASSSQWTGSLYEQYF.

This chain joins TRBV30 and TRBJ1-1; D call uncertain. V was shortened by 2 bases and J by 10 bases, with 14 bases between the two germline ends. The germline CDR1 and CDR2 sequences are GTSNPN and SVGIG (reference sequence). The CDR3 consists of 12 residues. CDR3 in amino acids: CAWSPAHVGAFF. The CDR3 DNA is TGTGCCTGGAGTCCAGCACACGTTGGAGCTTTCTTT.

The chain employs TRBV5-5 and TRBJ2-7, with D hard to call. The CDR3 consists of 14 residues. CDR1 is SGHKS and CDR2 is YYEKEE in the germline V gene (reference sequence). Trimming took 4 bases from V and 2 from J, leaving 13 bases between them. The CDR3 bases are TGTGCCAGCAGCCGTCACGTGGCCCCCTACGAGCAGTACTTC. Protein product: CASSRHVAPYEQYF.

The sample holds many counts of this clonotype. The rearrangement joins TRBV7-9 to TRBJ2-1, with 11 bases identical to TRBD2. Per germline, CDR1 SEHNR and CDR2 FQNEAQ (reference sequence). CDR3 length: 17 residues. Trimming cost V 4 bases and J 9 bases; bases outside gene matches: 14. For the CDR3, the DNA is TGTGCCAGCAGCTGGACAGGGCGACTAGCGGGGCACAGTGAGCAGTTCTTC. Translating gives CASSWTGRLAGHSEQFF.

The chain couples TRBV20-1 to TRBJ2-3; 8 nucleotides align to TRBD2. Germline values: CDR1 DFQATT, CDR2 SNEGSKA (reference sequence). The V gene end was trimmed by 2 bases and the J gene end by 6 bases; junction bases not matched to a gene: 10. The CDR3 spans 15 residues. CDR3 in DNA: TGCAGTGCTAGACGCGGGACTAGGGGTTTGGATACGCAGTATTTT. This translates into CSARRGTRGLDTQYF.

The chain has TRBV4-2 and TRBJ1-1; tentative D call: TRBD1 (6 bases). The CDR3 has 14 amino acids. Trimming removed 0 bases from V and 6 bases from J, with 11 bases in between. Germline assignment: CDR1 LGHNA and CDR2 YNFKEQ. CDR3 DNA sequence: TGTGCCAGCAGCCAAGAACAGGGTTACTCTGAAGCTTTCTTT. Translation gives CASSQEQGYSEAFF.

This sequence joins TRBV18 and TRBJ2-1; D remains ambiguous. The length of the CDR3 is 12 residues. CDR1 is KGHSH, CDR2 LQKENI, per germline. V was shortened by 8 bases and J by 3 bases, with 8 bases between the two germline ends. The chain's CDR3 is CASTKDYNEQFF. CDR3 in DNA: TGTGCCAGCACTAAGGACTACAATGAGCAGTTCTTC.

This clonotype showed up just once. The gene calls are TRBV20-1 and TRBJ2-7; tentative D call: TRBD2 (5 bases). Germline V gene sequence: CDR1 DFQATT, CDR2 SNEGSKA (reference sequence). Trimming removed 3 bases from V and 2 bases from J, with 11 bases in between. The CDR3 is 13 residues long. The CDR3 coding sequence is TGCAGTGCTAGTAGTGGGAGCGCCTACGAGCAGTACTTC. Protein product: CSASSGSAYEQYF.

DNA for the CDR3: TGTGCCACCAGTGATTCCGGCGGGACTCTCTACGAGCAGTACTTC. Amino acids: CATSDSGGTLYEQYF. J is TRBJ2-7 and V is TRBV24-1; D is possibly TRBD2 (6 bases). This CDR3 comprises 15 residues. Germline lookup yields CDR1 KGHDR and CDR2 SFDVKD. V lost 2 bases to trimming and J lost 3 bases, with 13 bases between them.

V is TRBV6-2 or TRBV6-3 and J is TRBJ2-7, with 10 bases lining up with TRBD2. Germline values: CDR1 MNHEY, CDR2 SVGEGT. The junction had 9 bases not matched to a gene; V was cut back by 6 bases and J by 1 base. The CDR3 contains 16 residues. The CDR3 reads CASRQAGGGASYEQYF. DNA for the CDR3: TGTGCCAGCAGACAAGCGGGGGGGGGCGCGTCCTACGAGCAGTACTTC.